The TCR beta chain under discussion was sequenced for a study of Tregs in tolerant kidney transplant recipients. Remarks on this clone: Antigen unknown.

Sequenced by immunoSEQ multiplex PCR; TCRdb stores in-frame clones only, minus some. In the table there are approximately 260,000 clones, 80% to 85% of which are singletons. Unstimulated Tregs (CD4+CD25+CD127-) and CD4+CD25- non-Tregs were sorted from PBMCs. Germline V gives CDR1 SNHLY, CDR2 FYNNEI. CDR3 length equals 15 residues. Trimming took off 4 bases at V and 7 bases at J, with 18 bases between the two ends. Study-level results: Biological reproducibility was not directly addressed, but technical replication error appeared minimal. Expanding Tregs on activated donor B cells appeared to best identify donor-specific TCRbeta clones. Validation in larger populations is needed because few patients were studied.

The sequencing sample was made of CD4+ T cells from blood. The rearrangement joins TRBV2 to TRBJ2-3; tentative D call: TRBD2 (7 bases). This sequence was found in a human donor in good health. The CDR3 DNA follows: TGTGCCAGCAGTGTCGGGGGGCTCGGACTTAATACGCAGTATTTT. This translates into CASSVGGLGLNTQYF.